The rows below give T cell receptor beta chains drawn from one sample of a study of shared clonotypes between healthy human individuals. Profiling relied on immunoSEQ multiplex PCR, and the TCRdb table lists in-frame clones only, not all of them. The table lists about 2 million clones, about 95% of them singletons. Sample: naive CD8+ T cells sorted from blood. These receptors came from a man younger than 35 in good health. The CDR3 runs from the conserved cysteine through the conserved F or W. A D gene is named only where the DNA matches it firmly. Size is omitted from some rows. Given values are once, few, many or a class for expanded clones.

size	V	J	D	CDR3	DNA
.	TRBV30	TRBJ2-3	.	CAWSVEGDTQYF	TGTGCCTGGAGTGTAGAAGGAGATACGCAGTATTTT
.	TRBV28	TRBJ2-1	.	CASSFGLAHNEQFF	TGTGCCAGCAGTTTTGGGCTAGCGCACAATGAGCAGTTCTTC
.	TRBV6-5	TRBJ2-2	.	CASRDTGELFF	TGTGCCAGCAGGGACACCGGGGAGCTGTTTTTT
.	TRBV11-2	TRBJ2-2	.	CASSLAPRGLPNTGELFF	TGTGCCAGCAGCTTAGCCCCTCGAGGGCTACCGAACACCGGGGAGCTGTTTTTT
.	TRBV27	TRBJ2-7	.	CASRFQGSSPEQYF	TGTGCCAGCAGGTTTCAGGGCTCGTCCCCCGAGCAGTACTTC
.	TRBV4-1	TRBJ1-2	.	CASSGFQGENNYGYTF	TGCGCCAGCAGTGGGTTTCAAGGGGAGAATAACTATGGCTACACCTTC
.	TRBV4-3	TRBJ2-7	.	CASSQVYGSSYEQYF	TGCGCCAGCAGCCAAGTTTACGGATCCTCCTACGAGCAGTACTTC
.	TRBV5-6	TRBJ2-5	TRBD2	CASSLQLAGVETQYF	TGTGCCAGCAGCTTGCAACTAGCGGGAGTGGAGACCCAGTACTTC
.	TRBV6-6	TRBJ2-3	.	CASSYSGGDTQYF	TGTGCCAGCAGTTACTCCGGCGGGGATACGCAGTATTTT
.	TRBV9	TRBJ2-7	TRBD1	CASSVEAGTAYEQYF	TGTGCCAGCAGCGTAGAGGCCGGGACAGCCTACGAGCAGTACTTC
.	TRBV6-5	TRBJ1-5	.	CARQKGYSNQPQHF	TGTGCCCGCCAAAAGGGATATAGCAATCAGCCCCAGCATTTT
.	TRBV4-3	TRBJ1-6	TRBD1	CASSQDTGENSPLHF	TGCGCCAGCAGCCAAGACACAGGGGAAAATTCACCCCTCCACTTT
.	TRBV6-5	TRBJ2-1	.	CASSYGTENEQFF	TGTGCCAGCAGTTATGGGACGGAAAATGAGCAGTTCTTC
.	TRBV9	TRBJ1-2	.	CASSPGYTF	TGTGCCAGCAGCCCTGGCTACACCTTC
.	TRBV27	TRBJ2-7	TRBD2	CASSLGGGGTYEQYF	TGTGCCAGCAGTTTAGGCGGGGGGGGCACCTACGAGCAGTACTTC
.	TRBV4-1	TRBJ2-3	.	CASSQESSTDTQYF	TGCGCCAGCAGCCAAGAGTCCAGCACAGATACGCAGTATTTT
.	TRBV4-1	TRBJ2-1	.	CASSQARGAAYNEQFF	TGCGCCAGCAGCCAAGCCCGGGGGGCCGCCTACAATGAGCAGTTCTTC
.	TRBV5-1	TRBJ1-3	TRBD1	CASSLDIRGFGGNTIYF	TGCGCCAGCAGCTTGGATATCAGGGGGTTTGGTGGAAACACCATATATTTT
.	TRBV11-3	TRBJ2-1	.	CASSQSLNEQFF	TGTGCCAGCAGCCAAAGCCTCAATGAGCAGTTCTTC
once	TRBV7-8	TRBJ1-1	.	CASSLADLNTEAFF	TGTGCCAGCAGCTTAGCAGACCTGAACACTGAAGCTTTCTTT
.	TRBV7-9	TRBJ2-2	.	CASSLVLAATGELFF	TGTGCCAGCAGCTTAGTCTTAGCGGCCACCGGGGAGCTGTTTTTT
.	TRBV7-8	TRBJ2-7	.	CASSLGGEGEGVEQYF	TGTGCCAGCAGCTTAGGAGGGGAGGGGGAAGGGGTCGAGCAGTACTTC
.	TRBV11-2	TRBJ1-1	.	CASSLGSNTEAFF	TGTGCCAGCAGCTTGGGGAGTAACACTGAAGCTTTCTTT
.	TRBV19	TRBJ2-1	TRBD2	CASTLAGVSNEQFF	TGTGCCAGTACCCTAGCGGGAGTATCAAATGAGCAGTTCTTC
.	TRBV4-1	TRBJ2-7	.	CASSQGNLAYEQYF	TGCGCCAGCAGCCAAGGTAACCTAGCCTACGAGCAGTACTTC
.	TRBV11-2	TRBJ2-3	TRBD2	CASSVPTSGFSDTQYF	TGTGCCAGCAGCGTCCCGACTAGCGGGTTCTCAGATACGCAGTATTTT
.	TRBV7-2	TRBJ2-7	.	CASSLEISYYEQYF	TGTGCCAGCAGCTTAGAGATCAGCTACTACGAGCAGTACTTC
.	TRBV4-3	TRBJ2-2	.	CASRGGANTGELFF	TGCGCCAGCAGAGGCGGAGCGAACACCGGGGAGCTGTTTTTT
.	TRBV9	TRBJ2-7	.	CASSVGGAFYEQYF	TGTGCCAGCAGCGTAGGCGGGGCTTTCTACGAGCAGTACTTC
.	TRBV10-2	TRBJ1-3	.	CASGQDRNSGNTIYF	TGCGCCAGCGGACAAGACAGAAACTCTGGAAACACCATATATTTT
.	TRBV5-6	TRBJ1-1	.	CASSLLDPGVNTEAFF	TGTGCCAGCAGCTTGTTGGATCCAGGGGTAAACACTGAAGCTTTCTTT